One T cell receptor beta chain is described in this entry. Repertoires were generated with immunoSEQ multiplex PCR, while TCRdb's copy carries only in-frame clones and drops some. The sample has 2 million to 2.5 million clones, approximately 96% seen once. The V gene lost 0 bases and the J gene lost 8 bases, with 6 bases spanning the gap. CDR1 is SGHRS, CDR2 YFSETQ, per germline. This CDR3 is built from 13 residues. The sample is drawn from a study of shared clonotypes between healthy human individuals. V and J are TRBV5-1 and TRBJ1-6; no reliable D call. This clonotype was sampled from a man aged 18 to 29 in good health. Input material: naive CD4+ T cells sorted from blood. Indicated subset: CD45RA+ positively selected. CDR3 nucleotides: TGCGCCAGCAGCTTGGAAATCGATTCACCCCTCCACTTT. Translation gives CASSLEIDSPLHF.